The next 7 T cell receptor beta chains were all read from a single sample in a study of T cells in Graves' hyperthyroidism and ophthalmopathy. The source material, RNA transcripts, was used to amplify TCR beta CDR3 regions. With the HTBI primer set, the TCR CDR3 went through a first round of RT-PCR. A single record per CDR3 protein comes from TCRdb applying MiXCR to the multiplex PCR reads. Of approximately 600,000 distinct CDR3 sequences in the sample, approximately 15% were seen once. What was sequenced was blood. Receptors originate from a woman between 18 and 29 years old with Graves' ophthalmopathy.

In this sample, this clonotype turned up a few times. V and J are TRBV9 and TRBJ2-1, with 9 bases identical to TRBD2. The germline V gene encodes CDR1 SGDLS and CDR2 YYNGEE. J gave up 2 bases and V 4 bases, and 4 bases lay outside the gene matches. The CDR3 has 15 amino acids. The CDR3 DNA sequence: TGTGCCAGCAGCACCTTAGCGGGAGCCTACAATGAGCAGTTCTTC. Translated, it gives CASSTLAGAYNEQFF.

This rearrangement joins TRBV7-9 to TRBJ2-2; 7 bases align to TRBD1. Germline CDR1 SEHNR, CDR2 FQNEAQ (reference sequence). The CDR3 is 14 residues long. V trimming: 7 bases; J trimming: 4 bases; junction bases outside the gene matches: 6. The DNA for the CDR3 is TGTGCCAGCACCGCCGACAGGGTCACCGGGGAGCTGTTTTTT. It yields the protein CASTADRVTGELFF. Full variable domain (outside the CDR3, taken from reference TRBV7-9 and TRBJ2-2): DTGVSQNPRHKITKRGQNVTFRCDPISEHNRLYWYRQTLGQGPEFLTYFQNEAQLEKSRLLSDRFSAERPKGSFSTLEIQRTEQGDSAMYLCASTADRVTGELFFGEGSRLTVL.

This chain uses TRBV4-1 with TRBJ2-3, with D possibly being TRBD2 (6 bases). Germline lookup yields CDR1 MGHRA and CDR2 YSYEKL. V lost 1 base and J 0 bases, leaving 11 bases between the germline ends. CDR3 size: 16 residues. The CDR3 here is CASSQVGLTSTDTQYF. CDR3 bases: TGCGCCAGCAGCCAAGTCGGACTAACTAGCACAGATACGCAGTATTTT.

This clonotype has only a few counts. J is TRBJ1-3 and V is TRBV20-1; D perhaps matches TRBD1 (5 bases). This CDR3 contains 14 residues. Looked up from germline, CDR1 is DFQATT and CDR2 is SNEGSKA (reference sequence). V dropped 6 bases and J dropped 0 bases, with 12 bases sitting between them. CDR3: CSAWDSRSGNTIYF. CDR3 in DNA: TGCAGTGCGTGGGACTCCCGCTCTGGAAACACCATATATTTT.

The chain recombines TRBV7-2 with TRBJ2-1; 12 nucleotides align to TRBD2. The V segment lost 6 bases and the J segment 7 bases; nucleotides outside the gene matches: 7. The CDR3 sequence is 15 residues long. Germline CDR1 and CDR2: SGHTA and FQGNSA. CDR3 in DNA: TGTGCCAGCAGGCTGACTAGCGGGAGTTCAAATGAGCAGTTCTTC. This sequence encodes CASRLTSGSSNEQFF.

This chain joins TRBV4-1 and TRBJ1-5; unclear D gene. V lost 1 base and J 7 bases, leaving 8 bases between the germline ends. Germline V gene lookup returns CDR1 MGHRA and CDR2 YSYEKL. CDR3 length: 13 amino acids. CDR3 nucleotide sequence: TGCGCCAGCAGCCAAGTTGGCGAGCAGCCCCAGCATTTT. Translation: CASSQVGEQPQHF.

The genes are TRBV19 and TRBJ1-2; 7 nucleotides align to TRBD1. The CDR3 has 10 amino acids. The V and J ends lost 7 bases and 10 bases, in that order; junction bases with no gene match: 3. Germline loops: CDR1 LNHDA, CDR2 SQIVND (reference sequence). The CDR3 loop is CASTRGYYTF. The CDR3 nucleotides read TGTGCCAGTACCAGGGGGTACTACACCTTC.